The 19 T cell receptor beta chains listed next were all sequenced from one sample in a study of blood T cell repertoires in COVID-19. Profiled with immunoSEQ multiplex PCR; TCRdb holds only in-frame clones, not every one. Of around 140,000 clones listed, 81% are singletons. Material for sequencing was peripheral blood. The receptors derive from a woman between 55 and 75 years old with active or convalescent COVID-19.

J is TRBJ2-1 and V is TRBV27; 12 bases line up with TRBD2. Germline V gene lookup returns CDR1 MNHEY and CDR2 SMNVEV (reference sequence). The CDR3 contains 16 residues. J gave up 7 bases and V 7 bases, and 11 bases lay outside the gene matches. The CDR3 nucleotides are TGTGCCAGCATCGAGGGGCTAGCGGGAGGGAAGAATGAGCAGTTCTTC. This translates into CASIEGLAGGKNEQFF.

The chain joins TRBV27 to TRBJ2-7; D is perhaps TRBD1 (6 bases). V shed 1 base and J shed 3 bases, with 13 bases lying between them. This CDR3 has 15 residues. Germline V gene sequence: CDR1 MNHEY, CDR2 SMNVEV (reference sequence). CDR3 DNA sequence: TGTGCCAGCAGTTTATATGCAGGGGCCCTCTACGAGCAGTACTTC. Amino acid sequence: CASSLYAGALYEQYF.

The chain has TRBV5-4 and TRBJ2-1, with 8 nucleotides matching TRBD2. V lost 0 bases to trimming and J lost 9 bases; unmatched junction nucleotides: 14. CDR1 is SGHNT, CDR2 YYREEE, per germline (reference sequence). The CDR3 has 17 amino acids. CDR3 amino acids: CASSLGVKREPGSEQFF. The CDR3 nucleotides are TGTGCCAGCAGCTTGGGGGTTAAGCGGGAGCCCGGAAGTGAGCAGTTCTTC.

The CDR3 here is CASSKSLGHEQYF. DNA for the CDR3: TGTGCCAGCAGCAAGTCACTAGGTCACGAGCAGTACTTC. This chain joins TRBV28 and TRBJ2-7, with a tentative D call TRBD2 (5 bases). There are 13 residues in the CDR3. V lost 6 bases and J 5 bases, leaving 14 bases between the germline ends. In germline, CDR1 is MDHEN, CDR2 SYDVKM.

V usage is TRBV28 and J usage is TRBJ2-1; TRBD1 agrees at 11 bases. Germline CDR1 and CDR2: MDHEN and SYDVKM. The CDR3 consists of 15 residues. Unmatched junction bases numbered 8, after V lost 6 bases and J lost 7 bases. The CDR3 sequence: CASRTMGQGENEQFF. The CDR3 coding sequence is TGTGCCAGCAGAACAATGGGACAGGGGGAAAATGAGCAGTTCTTC.

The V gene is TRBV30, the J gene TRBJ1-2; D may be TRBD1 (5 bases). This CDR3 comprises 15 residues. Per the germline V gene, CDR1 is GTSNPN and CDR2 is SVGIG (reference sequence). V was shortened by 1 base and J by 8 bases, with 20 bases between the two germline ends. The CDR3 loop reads CAWSDRDYLNSGYTF. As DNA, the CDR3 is TGTGCCTGGAGTGACCGGGACTATTTAAACTCCGGCTACACCTTC.

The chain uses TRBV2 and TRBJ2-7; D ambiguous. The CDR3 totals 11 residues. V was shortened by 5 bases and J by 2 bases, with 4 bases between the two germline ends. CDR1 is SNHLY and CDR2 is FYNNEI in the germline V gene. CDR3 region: CASSPTYEQYF. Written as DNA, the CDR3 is TGTGCCAGCAGTCCTACCTACGAGCAGTACTTC.

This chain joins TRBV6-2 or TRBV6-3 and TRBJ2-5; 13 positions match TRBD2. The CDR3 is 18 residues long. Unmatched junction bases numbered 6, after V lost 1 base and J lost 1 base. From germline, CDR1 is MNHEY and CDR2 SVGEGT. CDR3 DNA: TGTGCCAGCAGTTACTTCGGACTAGCGGGAGTAACCCAAGAGACCCAGTACTTC. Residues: CASSYFGLAGVTQETQYF.

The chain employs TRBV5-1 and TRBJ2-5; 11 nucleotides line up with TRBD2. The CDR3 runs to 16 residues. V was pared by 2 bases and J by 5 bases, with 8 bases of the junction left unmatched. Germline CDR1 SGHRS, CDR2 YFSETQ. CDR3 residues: CASSLLAGVEVETQYF. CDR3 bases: TGCGCCAGCAGCTTACTAGCGGGAGTTGAGGTTGAGACCCAGTACTTC. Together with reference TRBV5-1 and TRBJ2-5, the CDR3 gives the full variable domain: KAGVTQTPRYLIKTRGQQVTLSCSPISGHRSVSWYQQTPGQGLQFLFEYFSETQRNKGNFPGRFSGRQFSNSRSEMNVSTLELGDSALYLCASSLLAGVEVETQYFGPGTRLLVL.

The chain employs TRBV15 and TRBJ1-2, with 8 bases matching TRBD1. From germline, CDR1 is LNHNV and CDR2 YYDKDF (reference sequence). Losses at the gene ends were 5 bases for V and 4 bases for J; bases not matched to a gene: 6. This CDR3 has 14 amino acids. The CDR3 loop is CATSHRGGGYGYTF. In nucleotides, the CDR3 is TGTGCCACCAGCCACAGGGGGGGCGGCTATGGCTACACCTTC.

The CDR3 loop is CASSFGGYSEAFF. Here the CDR3 DNA reads TGCGCCAGCAGCTTTGGGGGGTATTCTGAAGCTTTCTTT. The chain uses TRBV5-1 and TRBJ1-1, with D perhaps matching TRBD1 (5 bases). Per the germline V gene, CDR1 is SGHRS and CDR2 is YFSETQ. This CDR3 has 13 amino acids. V was shortened by 2 bases and J by 6 bases, with 11 bases between the two germline ends. The full variable domain, its missing parts supplied by reference TRBV5-1 and TRBJ1-1, is KAGVTQTPRYLIKTRGQQVTLSCSPISGHRSVSWYQQTPGQGLQFLFEYFSETQRNKGNFPGRFSGRQFSNSRSEMNVSTLELGDSALYLCASSFGGYSEAFFGQGTRLTVV.

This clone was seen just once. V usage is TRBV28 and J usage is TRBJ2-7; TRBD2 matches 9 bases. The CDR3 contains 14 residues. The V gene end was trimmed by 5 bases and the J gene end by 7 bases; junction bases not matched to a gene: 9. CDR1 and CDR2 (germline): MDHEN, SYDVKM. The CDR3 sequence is CASSMGGRVWEQYF. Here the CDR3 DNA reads TGTGCCAGCAGTATGGGCGGGAGGGTATGGGAGCAGTACTTC.

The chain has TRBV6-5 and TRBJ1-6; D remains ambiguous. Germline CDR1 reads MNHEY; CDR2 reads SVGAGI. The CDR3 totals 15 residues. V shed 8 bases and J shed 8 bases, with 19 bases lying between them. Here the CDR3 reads CASSRVGGLDSPLHF. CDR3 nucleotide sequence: TGTGCCAGCTCCCGAGTCGGAGGGTTAGATTCACCCCTCCACTTT.

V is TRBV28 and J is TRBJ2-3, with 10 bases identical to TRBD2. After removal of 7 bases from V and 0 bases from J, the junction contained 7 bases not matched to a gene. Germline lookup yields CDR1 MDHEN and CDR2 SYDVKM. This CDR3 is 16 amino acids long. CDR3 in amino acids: CASTIAGGFSTDTQYF. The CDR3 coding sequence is TGTGCCAGCACCATAGCGGGGGGCTTCAGCACAGATACGCAGTATTTT.

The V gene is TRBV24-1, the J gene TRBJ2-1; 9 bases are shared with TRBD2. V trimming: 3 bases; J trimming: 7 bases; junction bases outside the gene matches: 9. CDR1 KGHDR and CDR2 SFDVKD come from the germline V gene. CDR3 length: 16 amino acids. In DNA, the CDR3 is TGTGCCACCAGTGATAAGCGGGAGGCCCTTGGAAATGAGCAGTTCTTC. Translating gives CATSDKREALGNEQFF.

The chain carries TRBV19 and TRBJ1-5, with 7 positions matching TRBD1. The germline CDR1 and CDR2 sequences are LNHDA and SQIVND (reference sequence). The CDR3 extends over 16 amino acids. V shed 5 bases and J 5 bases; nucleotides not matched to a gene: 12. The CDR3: CASSLPAEGAHQPQHF. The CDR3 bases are TGTGCCAGTAGTCTCCCAGCGGAGGGGGCTCATCAGCCCCAGCATTTT.

CDR3 sequence (DNA): TGTGCCAGCAGTTTAACCGGTTTCCGGGACAAGCCTAATTTGAGCGAGCAGTACGTC. Translated: CASSLTGFRDKPNLSEQYV. The chain carries TRBV28 and TRBJ2-7, with a weak D call TRBD1 (6 bases). Germline CDR1 is MDHEN and CDR2 is SYDVKM. V lost 2 bases and J lost 6, with 29 bases in between. The CDR3 extends over 19 amino acids.

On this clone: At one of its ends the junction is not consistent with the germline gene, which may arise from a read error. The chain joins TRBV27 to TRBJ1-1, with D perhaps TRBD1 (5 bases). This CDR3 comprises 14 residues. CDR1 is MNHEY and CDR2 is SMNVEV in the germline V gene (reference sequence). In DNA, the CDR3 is TGTGCCAGCAGTTTCCGGGGGACGAACACTGAAACTTTCTTT. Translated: CASSFRGTNTETFF.

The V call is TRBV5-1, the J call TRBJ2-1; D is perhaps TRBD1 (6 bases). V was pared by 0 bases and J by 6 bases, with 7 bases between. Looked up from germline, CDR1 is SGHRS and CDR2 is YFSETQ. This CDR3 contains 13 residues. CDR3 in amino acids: CASSLGQANEQFF. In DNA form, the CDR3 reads TGCGCCAGCAGCTTGGGACAGGCCAATGAGCAGTTCTTC.